This entry concerns a single T cell receptor beta chain. Original processing methods: How many nucleated cells were present was estimated from reference gene primer amplification. Clones were read by immunoSEQ multiplex PCR, and TCRdb kept only the in-frame ones, dropping some. The V and J calls and clone size are taken from that table; D and trimming were inferred from the DNA. In the table there are fewer than 45,000 clones, more than 75% of which are singletons. The data stem from a study of blood T cell repertoires in COVID-19. Across the whole study: Samples of COVID-19 (acute and convalescent) were obtained from the United States, Italy and Spain. PBMCs, B-cell-depleted T cells, or T cells provided the cDNA or gDNA that made up the material.

Germline CDR1 is SNHLY and CDR2 is FYNNEI. The germline V and J ends were trimmed by 3 bases and 8 bases, with 17 bases remaining between them. This CDR3 has 15 amino acids. Sequencing was performed on peripheral blood. V and J are TRBV2 and TRBJ1-5; weak D call: TRBD1 (5 bases). This clonotype was obtained from an older man with acute or convalescent COVID-19. The CDR3 coding sequence is TGTGCCAGCAGTGAGGGGGGAGGGGCAGGAGAGCCCCAGCATTTT. Encoded protein: CASSEGGGAGEPQHF.